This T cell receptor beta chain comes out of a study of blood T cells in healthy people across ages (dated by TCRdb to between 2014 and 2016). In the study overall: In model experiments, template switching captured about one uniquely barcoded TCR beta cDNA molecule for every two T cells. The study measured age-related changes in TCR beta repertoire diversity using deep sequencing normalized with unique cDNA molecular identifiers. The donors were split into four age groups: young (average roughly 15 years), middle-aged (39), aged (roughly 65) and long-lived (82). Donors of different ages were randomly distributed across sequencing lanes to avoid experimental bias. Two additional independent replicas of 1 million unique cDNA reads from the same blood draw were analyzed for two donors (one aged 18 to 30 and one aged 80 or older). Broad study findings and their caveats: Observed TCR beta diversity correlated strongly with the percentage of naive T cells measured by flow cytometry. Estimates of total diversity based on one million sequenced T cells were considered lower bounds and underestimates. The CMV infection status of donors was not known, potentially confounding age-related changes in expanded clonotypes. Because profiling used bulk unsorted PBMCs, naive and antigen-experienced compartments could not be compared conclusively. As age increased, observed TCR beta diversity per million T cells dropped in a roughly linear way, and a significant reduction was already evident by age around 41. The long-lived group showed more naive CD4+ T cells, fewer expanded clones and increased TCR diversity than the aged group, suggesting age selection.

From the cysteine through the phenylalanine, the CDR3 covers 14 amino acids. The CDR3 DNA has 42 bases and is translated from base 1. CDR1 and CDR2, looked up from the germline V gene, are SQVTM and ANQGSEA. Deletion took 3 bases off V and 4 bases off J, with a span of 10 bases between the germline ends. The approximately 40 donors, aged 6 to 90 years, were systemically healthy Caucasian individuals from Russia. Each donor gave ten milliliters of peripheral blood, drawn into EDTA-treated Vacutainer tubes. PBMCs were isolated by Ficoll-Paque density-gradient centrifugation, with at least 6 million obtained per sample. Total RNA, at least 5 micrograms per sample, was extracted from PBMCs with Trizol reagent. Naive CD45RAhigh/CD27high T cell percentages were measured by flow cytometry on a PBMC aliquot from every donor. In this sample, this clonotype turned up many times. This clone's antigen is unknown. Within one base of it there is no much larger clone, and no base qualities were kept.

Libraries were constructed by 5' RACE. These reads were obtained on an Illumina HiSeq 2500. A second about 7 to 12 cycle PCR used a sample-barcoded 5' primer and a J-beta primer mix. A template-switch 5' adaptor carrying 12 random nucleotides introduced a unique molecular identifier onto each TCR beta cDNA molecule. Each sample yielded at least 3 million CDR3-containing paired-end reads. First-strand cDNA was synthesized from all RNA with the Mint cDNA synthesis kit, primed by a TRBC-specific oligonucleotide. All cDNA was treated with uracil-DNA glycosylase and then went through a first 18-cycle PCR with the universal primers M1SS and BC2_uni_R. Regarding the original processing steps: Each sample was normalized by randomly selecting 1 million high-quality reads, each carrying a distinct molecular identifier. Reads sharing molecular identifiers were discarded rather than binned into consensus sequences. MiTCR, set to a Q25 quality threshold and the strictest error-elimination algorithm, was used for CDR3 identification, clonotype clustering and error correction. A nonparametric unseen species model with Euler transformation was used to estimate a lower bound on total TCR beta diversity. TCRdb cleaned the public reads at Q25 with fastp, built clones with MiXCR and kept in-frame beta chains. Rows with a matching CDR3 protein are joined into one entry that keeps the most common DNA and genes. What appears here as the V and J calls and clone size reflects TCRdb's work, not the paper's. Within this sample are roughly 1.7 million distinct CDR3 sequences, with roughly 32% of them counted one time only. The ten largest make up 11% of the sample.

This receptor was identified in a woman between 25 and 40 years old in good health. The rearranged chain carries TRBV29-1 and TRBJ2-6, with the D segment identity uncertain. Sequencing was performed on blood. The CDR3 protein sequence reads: CSVELFAGANVLTF. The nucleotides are TGCAGCGTTGAGCTATTTGCGGGGGCCAACGTCCTGACTTTC. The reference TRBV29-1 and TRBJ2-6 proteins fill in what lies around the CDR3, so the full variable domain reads SAVISQKPSRDICQRGTSLTIQCQVDSQVTMMFWYRQQPGQSLTLIATANQGSEATYESGFVIDKFPISRPNLTFSTLTVSNMSPEDSSIYLCSVELFAGANVLTFGAGSRLTVL.